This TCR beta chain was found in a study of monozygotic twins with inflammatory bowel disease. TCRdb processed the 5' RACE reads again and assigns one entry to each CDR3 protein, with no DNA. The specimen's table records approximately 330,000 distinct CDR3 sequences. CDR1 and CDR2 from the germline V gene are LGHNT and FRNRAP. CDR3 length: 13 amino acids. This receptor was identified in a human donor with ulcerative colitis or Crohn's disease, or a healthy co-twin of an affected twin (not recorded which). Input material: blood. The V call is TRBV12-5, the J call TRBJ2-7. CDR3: CASGLSGRAEQYF.